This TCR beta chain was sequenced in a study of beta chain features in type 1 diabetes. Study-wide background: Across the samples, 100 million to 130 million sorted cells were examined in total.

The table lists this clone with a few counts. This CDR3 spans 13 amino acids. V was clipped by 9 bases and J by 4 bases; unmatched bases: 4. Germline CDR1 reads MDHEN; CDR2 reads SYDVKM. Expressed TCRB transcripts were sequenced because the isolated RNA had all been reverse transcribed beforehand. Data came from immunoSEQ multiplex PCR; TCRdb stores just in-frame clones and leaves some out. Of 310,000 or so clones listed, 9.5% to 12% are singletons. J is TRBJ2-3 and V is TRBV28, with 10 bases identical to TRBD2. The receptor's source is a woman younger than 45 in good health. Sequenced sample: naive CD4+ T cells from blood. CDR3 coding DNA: TGTGCCAGTCAAGCGGGAGGGCCAGATACGCAGTATTTT. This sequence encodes CASQAGGPDTQYF. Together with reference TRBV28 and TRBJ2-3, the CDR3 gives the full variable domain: DVKVTQSSRYLVKRTGEKVFLECVQDMDHENMFWYRQDPGLGLRLIYFSYDVKMKEKGDIPEGYSVSREKKERFSLILESASTNQTSMYLCASQAGGPDTQYFGPGTRLTVL.